A single sample is the source of the 20 T cell receptor beta chains below, sequenced in a study of shared clonotypes between healthy human individuals. The protocol was immunoSEQ multiplex PCR, while the TCRdb copy is restricted to in-frame clones and leaves out a portion. Here the sample spans about 2 million clones, approximately 95% being singletons. CD8 cells classed as naive were CD45RO-negative and positively selected for CCR7, excluding terminally differentiated effector memory CD45RA+ cells. The sequenced sample consisted of naive CD8+ T cells sorted from blood. These receptors came from a man between 18 and 35 years old in good health.

V usage is TRBV6-6 and J usage is TRBJ1-1, with a weak D call TRBD1 (6 bases). This CDR3 has 14 residues. V was clipped by 6 bases and J by 5 bases, with 16 bases between them. CDR1 is MNHNY, CDR2 SVGAGI, per germline (reference sequence). The CDR3 DNA reads TGTGCCAGCAGCGGACGGGGGGCGCTTACTGAAGCTTTCTTT. Translation: CASSGRGALTEAFF.

J is TRBJ2-3 and V is TRBV4-1, with TRBD2 matching 12 bases. Germline assignment: CDR1 MGHRA and CDR2 YSYEKL. The ends lost 0 bases at V and 4 bases at J; junction bases unmatched: 5. The CDR3 length is 17 residues. The CDR3 sequence: CASSQEASGRVADTQYF. The CDR3 DNA is TGCGCCAGCAGCCAAGAGGCTAGCGGGAGGGTAGCAGATACGCAGTATTTT.

The rearrangement links TRBV9 to TRBJ1-1; 11 bases fit TRBD1. This CDR3 comprises 13 residues. The germline CDR1 and CDR2 sequences are SGDLS and YYNGEE. J lost 9 bases, V lost 3 bases, and 4 bases had no gene match. CDR3 sequence (DNA): TGTGCCAGCAGCGCAGGGACAGGGGGGAAAGCTTTCTTT. Residues: CASSAGTGGKAFF.

The gene calls are TRBV2 and TRBJ1-1; no clear D. This CDR3 has 13 residues. The V and J ends lost 6 bases and 5 bases respectively, with 13 bases between them. Per the germline V gene, CDR1 is SNHLY and CDR2 is FYNNEI. The CDR3 region has the DNA TGTGCCAGCAGCGACGGTTTTGAAACTGAAGCTTTCTTT. It codes for CASSDGFETEAFF.

This chain connects TRBV4-2 to TRBJ2-6, with D possibly called TRBD1 or TRBD2 (5 bases each). V lost 2 bases, J lost 1 base, and 18 bases lay in between. The V gene's germline CDR1 is LGHNA and CDR2 YNFKEQ. The CDR3 sequence is 19 residues long. CDR3 bases: TGTGCCAGCAGCCAACATCCTCGGGACGCCATTTCTGGGGCCAACGTCCTGACTTTC. Amino acid sequence: CASSQHPRDAISGANVLTF.

The chain combines TRBV19 with TRBJ2-7, with D possibly being TRBD2 (5 bases). CDR1 and CDR2 from the germline V gene are LNHDA and SQIVND (reference sequence). This CDR3 comprises 15 residues. V was pared by 5 bases and J by 1 base, with 15 bases between. The CDR3 DNA is TGTGCCAGTAGTGTCCTCGTAGGAGGATCCTACGAGCAGTACTTC. Translated, it gives CASSVLVGGSYEQYF.

The chain has TRBV27 and TRBJ2-7, with 7 bases identical to TRBD1. J was trimmed by 3 bases and V by 8 bases; bases with no gene match: 4. Per germline, CDR1 MNHEY and CDR2 SMNVEV (reference sequence). This CDR3 region has 12 residues. The CDR3 loop is CASQGDNYEQYF. The CDR3 DNA reads TGTGCCAGCCAGGGGGACAACTACGAGCAGTACTTC.

This clone was counted a single time. CDR3 region: CASGLFLSVGTEAFF. CDR3 coding DNA: TGTGCTAGTGGTTTGTTCTTAAGCGTGGGGACTGAAGCTTTCTTT. The chain is built from TRBV12-5 and TRBJ1-1; unclear D gene. Germline values: CDR1 LGHNT, CDR2 FRNRAP. The V end was cut by 2 bases, the J end by 5 bases, with 15 bases between. The CDR3 length is 15 residues.

The chain couples TRBV9 to TRBJ1-2, with D perhaps matching TRBD1 (5 bases). CDR1 is SGDLS and CDR2 is YYNGEE in the germline V gene. The CDR3 runs to 15 residues. Trimming took 6 bases from V and 2 from J, leaving 17 bases between them. The CDR3 sequence: CASTMGGMGNYGYTF. CDR3 DNA sequence: TGTGCCAGCACCATGGGGGGGATGGGAAACTATGGCTACACCTTC.

The chain links TRBV27 to TRBJ1-4; 7 bases agree with TRBD1. The V gene end was trimmed by 5 bases and the J gene end by 6 bases; junction bases not matched to a gene: 12. This CDR3 spans 16 amino acids. CDR1 is MNHEY and CDR2 is SMNVEV in the germline V gene (reference sequence). CDR3 nucleotides: TGTGCCAGCAGTCCCTCCCAGGGGGAATCCGATGAAAAACTGTTTTTT. It specifies CASSPSQGESDEKLFF.

Comments on this clone: This may arise from a read error, as a much more abundant clone is one base away. The rearrangement links TRBV28 to TRBJ2-7; D not certain. The CDR3 consists of 10 residues. Germline-derived CDR1 and CDR2 are MDHEN and SYDVKM. The V gene lost 6 bases and the J gene lost 4 bases, with 4 bases spanning the gap. CDR3 nucleotide sequence: TGTGCCAGCAGCGAATACGAGCAGTACTTC. It is translated as CASSEYEQYF.

The rearrangement links TRBV19 to TRBJ1-1, with TRBD1 matching over 9 bases. CDR3 size: 15 residues. V lost 4 bases and J lost 5; bases outside the gene matches: 8. Germline V gene sequence: CDR1 LNHDA, CDR2 SQIVND (reference sequence). The CDR3 sequence is CASSTGQGRLTEAFF. CDR3 nucleotide sequence: TGTGCCAGTAGTACGGGACAGGGAAGGTTAACTGAAGCTTTCTTT.

In the case of this clone: The sample has other DNA sequences that encode this CDR3 too. The rearrangement joins TRBV6-6 to TRBJ2-7; no reliable D call. The V gene's germline CDR1 is MNHNY and CDR2 SVGAGI (reference sequence). V lost 2 bases to trimming and J lost 2 bases, with 7 bases between them. The CDR3 consists of 13 residues. The CDR3 here is CASSYAGTYEQYF. As DNA, the CDR3 is TGTGCCAGCAGTTACGCAGGTACCTACGAGCAGTACTTC.

This rearrangement joins TRBV15 to TRBJ1-4; TRBD1 might be the D (5 bases). Germline CDR1 reads LNHNV; CDR2 reads YYDKDF (reference sequence). V was cut by 4 bases and J by 7 bases, with 13 bases left in between. The CDR3 runs 14 residues. This CDR3 is CATSMGQEGEKLFF. The CDR3 region has the DNA TGTGCCACCAGCATGGGGCAGGAGGGTGAAAAACTGTTTTTT.

This chain uses TRBV30 with TRBJ1-3; D perhaps matches TRBD1 (6 bases). This CDR3 region has 12 residues. Germline V gene lookup returns CDR1 GTSNPN and CDR2 SVGIG (reference sequence). The ends were cut back, 4 bases at V and 5 bases at J, with 9 bases in the middle. CDR3 region: CAWKGGRNTIYF. The CDR3 DNA is TGTGCCTGGAAAGGGGGAAGAAACACCATATATTTT.

This chain links TRBV27 with TRBJ2-7; 9 positions match TRBD2. The CDR3 has 14 residues. J was trimmed by 2 bases and V by 6 bases; bases with no gene match: 5. Germline V CDR1 and CDR2: MNHEY, SMNVEV (reference sequence). The CDR3 nucleotides are TGTGCCAGCAGGAGGGCGGGAGGGACCTACGAGCAGTACTTC. Protein sequence: CASRRAGGTYEQYF.

V gene TRBV6-1 combines with J gene TRBJ2-7; TRBD1 matches at 10 bases. The CDR3 extends over 17 amino acids. Germline CDR1 MNHNS, CDR2 SASEGT. Trimming removed 4 bases from V and 2 bases from J; junction bases left unmatched: 11. The CDR3 loop reads CASSGQGAIARAYEQYF. The CDR3 region has the DNA TGTGCCAGCAGTGGACAGGGGGCAATAGCGAGAGCCTACGAGCAGTACTTC.

The chain links TRBV11-2 to TRBJ2-7; TRBD1 agrees at 9 bases. The germline V gene has CDR1 SGHAT and CDR2 FQNNGV. The J segment lost 2 bases and the V segment lost 6 bases, leaving 8 bases of the junction unmatched. The CDR3 runs 15 residues. CDR3 amino acids: CASSFRQGGPYEQYF. For the CDR3, the DNA is TGTGCCAGCAGTTTCAGACAGGGGGGTCCCTACGAGCAGTACTTC.

V and J are TRBV5-8 and TRBJ2-2; D not resolved. V gave up 0 bases and J gave up 4 bases, with 13 bases separating them. Per the germline V gene, CDR1 is SGHTS and CDR2 is YDEGEE. The CDR3 is 16 amino acids. The CDR3 coding sequence is TGTGCCAGCAGCTTGGCCCTCATTGAGCCCACCGGGGAGCTGTTTTTT. Its translation is CASSLALIEPTGELFF.

Turning to this clone: Other DNA sequences in this specimen translate into the identical CDR3. This chain joins TRBV5-6 and TRBJ2-7; the D gene is possibly TRBD1 (5 bases). Looked up from germline, CDR1 is SGHDT and CDR2 is YYEEEE. V gave up 4 bases and J gave up 1 base, with 9 bases separating them. This CDR3 region has 13 residues. The CDR3 nucleotides read TGTGCCAGCAGCCCCGACAGATCCTACGAGCAGTACTTC. This gives the protein CASSPDRSYEQYF.